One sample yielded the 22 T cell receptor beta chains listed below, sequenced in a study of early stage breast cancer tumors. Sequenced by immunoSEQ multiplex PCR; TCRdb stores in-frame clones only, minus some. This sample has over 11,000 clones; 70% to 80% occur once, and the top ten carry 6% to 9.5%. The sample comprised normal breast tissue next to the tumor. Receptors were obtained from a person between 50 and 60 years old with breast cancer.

CDR3 in DNA: TGTGCCACCAGCTTAGAGACTAGCGGGCAAGAGACCCAGTACTTC. Its protein is CATSLETSGQETQYF. V and J are TRBV15 and TRBJ2-5, with 10 bases identical to TRBD2. Germline V lookup: CDR1 LNHNV, CDR2 YYDKDF (reference sequence). V lost 5 bases and J lost 2; bases outside the gene matches: 5. The CDR3 loop spans 15 amino acids.

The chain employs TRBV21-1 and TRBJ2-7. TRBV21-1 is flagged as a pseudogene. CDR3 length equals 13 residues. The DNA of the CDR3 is TGTGAACGGGCCTCCCCGATTATTTACGAGCAGTACTTC. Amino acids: CERASPIIYEQYF.

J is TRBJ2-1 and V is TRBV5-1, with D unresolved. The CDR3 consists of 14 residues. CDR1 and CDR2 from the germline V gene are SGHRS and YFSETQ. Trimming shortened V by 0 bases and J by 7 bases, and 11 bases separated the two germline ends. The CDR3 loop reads CASSLDLSWNEQFF. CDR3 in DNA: TGCGCCAGCAGCTTGGATTTGAGTTGGAATGAGCAGTTCTTC.

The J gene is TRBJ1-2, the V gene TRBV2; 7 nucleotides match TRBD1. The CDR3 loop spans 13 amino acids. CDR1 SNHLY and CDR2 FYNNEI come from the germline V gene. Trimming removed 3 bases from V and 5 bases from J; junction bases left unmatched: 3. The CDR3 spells CASSDPGGYGYTF. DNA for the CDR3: TGTGCCAGCAGTGACCCAGGGGGTTATGGCTACACCTTC.

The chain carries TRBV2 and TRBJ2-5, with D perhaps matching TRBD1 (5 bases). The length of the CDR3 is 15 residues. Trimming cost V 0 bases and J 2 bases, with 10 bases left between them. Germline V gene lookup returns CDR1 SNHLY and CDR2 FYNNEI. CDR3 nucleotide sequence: TGTGCCAGCAGTGAAGCGCTGGGGCGGCAAGAGACCCAGTACTTC. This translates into CASSEALGRQETQYF.

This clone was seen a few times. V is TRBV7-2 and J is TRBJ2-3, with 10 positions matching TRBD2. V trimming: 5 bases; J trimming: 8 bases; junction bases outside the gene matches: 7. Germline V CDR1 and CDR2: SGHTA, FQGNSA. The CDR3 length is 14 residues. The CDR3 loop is CASSGQLAGPTQYF. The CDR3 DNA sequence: TGTGCCAGCAGCGGACAACTAGCGGGACCTACGCAGTATTTT.

The CDR3 region is CASSVPGSTGELFF. The CDR3 nucleotides are TGTGCCAGTAGTGTCCCAGGGAGCACCGGGGAGCTGTTTTTT. The rearrangement joins TRBV19 to TRBJ2-2; D is possibly TRBD1 or TRBD2 (5 bases each). V was cut by 5 bases and J by 4 bases, with 11 bases left in between. Per germline, CDR1 LNHDA and CDR2 SQIVND (reference sequence). The CDR3 loop spans 14 amino acids. The whole variable domain, remainder taken from reference TRBV19 and TRBJ2-2, is DGGITQSPKYLFRKEGQNVTLSCEQNLNHDAMYWYRQDPGQGLRLIYYSQIVNDFQKGDIAEGYSVSREKKESFPLTVTSAQKNPTAFYLCASSVPGSTGELFFGEGSRLTVL.

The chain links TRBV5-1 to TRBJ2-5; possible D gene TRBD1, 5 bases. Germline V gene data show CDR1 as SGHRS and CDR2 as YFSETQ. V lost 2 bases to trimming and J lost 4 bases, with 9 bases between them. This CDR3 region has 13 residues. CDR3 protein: CASSFNQGETQYF. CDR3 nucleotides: TGCGCCAGCAGCTTCAACCAGGGAGAGACCCAGTACTTC.

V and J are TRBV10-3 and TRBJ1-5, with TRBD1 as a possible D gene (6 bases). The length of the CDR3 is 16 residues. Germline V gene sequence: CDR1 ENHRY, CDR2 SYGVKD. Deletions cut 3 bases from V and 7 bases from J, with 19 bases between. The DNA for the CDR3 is TGTGCCATCAGTGATGAGGTAGCGGGGGCGAGGCAGCCCCAGCATTTT. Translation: CAISDEVAGARQPQHF.

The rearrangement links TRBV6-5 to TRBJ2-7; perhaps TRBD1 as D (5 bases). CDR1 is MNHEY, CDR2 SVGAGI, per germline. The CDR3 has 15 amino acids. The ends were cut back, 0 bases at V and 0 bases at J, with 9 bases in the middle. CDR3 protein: CASSYSVQDSYEQYF. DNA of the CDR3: TGTGCCAGCAGTTACTCAGTACAGGACTCCTACGAGCAGTACTTC.

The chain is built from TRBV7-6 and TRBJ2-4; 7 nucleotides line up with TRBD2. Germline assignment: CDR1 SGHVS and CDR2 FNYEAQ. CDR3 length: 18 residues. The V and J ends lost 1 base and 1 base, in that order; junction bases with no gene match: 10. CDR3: CASSLGGGSSPAKNIQYF. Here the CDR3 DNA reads TGTGCCAGCAGCTTAGGAGGCGGGAGTTCGCCCGCCAAAAACATTCAGTACTTC.

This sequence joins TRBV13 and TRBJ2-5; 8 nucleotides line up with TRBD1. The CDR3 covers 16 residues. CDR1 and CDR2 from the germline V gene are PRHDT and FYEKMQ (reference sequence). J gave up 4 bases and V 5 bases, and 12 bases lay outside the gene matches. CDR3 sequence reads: CASSLRTGRVTETQYF. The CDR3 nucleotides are TGTGCCAGCAGCCTCCGGACAGGGAGAGTGACAGAGACCCAGTACTTC.

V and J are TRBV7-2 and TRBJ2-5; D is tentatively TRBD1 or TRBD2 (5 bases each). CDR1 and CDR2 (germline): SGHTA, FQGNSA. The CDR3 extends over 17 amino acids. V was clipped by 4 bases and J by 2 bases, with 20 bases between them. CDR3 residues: CASSSPSSWDVQETQYF. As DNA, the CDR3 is TGTGCCAGCAGCTCCCCGAGCAGTTGGGACGTTCAAGAGACCCAGTACTTC.

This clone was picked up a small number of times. In DNA, the CDR3 is TGTGCCAGTAGTATACTAGCGGGAGGGCCAGTCACAGATACGCAGTATTTT. Translating it yields CASSILAGGPVTDTQYF. The V gene is TRBV19, the J gene TRBJ2-3, with 12 nucleotides matching TRBD2. Germline values: CDR1 LNHDA, CDR2 SQIVND (reference sequence). Unmatched junction bases numbered 5, after V lost 2 bases and J lost 2 bases. This CDR3 spans 17 amino acids.

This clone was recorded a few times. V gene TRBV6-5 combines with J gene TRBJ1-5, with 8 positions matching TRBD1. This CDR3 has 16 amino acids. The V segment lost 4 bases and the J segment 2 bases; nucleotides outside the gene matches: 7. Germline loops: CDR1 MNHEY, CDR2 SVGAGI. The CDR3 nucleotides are TGTGCCAGCAGTTTAGGGACAGGTTCGCGCAATCAGCCCCAGCATTTT. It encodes CASSLGTGSRNQPQHF.

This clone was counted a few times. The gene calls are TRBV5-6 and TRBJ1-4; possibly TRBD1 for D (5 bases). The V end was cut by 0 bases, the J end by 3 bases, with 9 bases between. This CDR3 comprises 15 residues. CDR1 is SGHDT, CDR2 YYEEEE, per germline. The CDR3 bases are TGTGCCAGCAGCTTGGGCTGGGGACCTAATGAAAAACTGTTTTTT. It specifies CASSLGWGPNEKLFF. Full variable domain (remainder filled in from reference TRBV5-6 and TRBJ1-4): DAGVTQSPTHLIKTRGQQVTLRCSPKSGHDTVSWYQQALGQGPQFIFQYYEEEERQRGNFPDRFSGHQFPNYSSELNVNALLLGDSALYLCASSLGWGPNEKLFFGSGTQLSVL.

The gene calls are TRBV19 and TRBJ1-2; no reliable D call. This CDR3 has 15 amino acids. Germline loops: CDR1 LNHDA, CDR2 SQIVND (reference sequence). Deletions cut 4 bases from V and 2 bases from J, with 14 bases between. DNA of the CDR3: TGTGCCAGTAGTAACGCCGGGAACCCGAACTATGGCTACACCTTC. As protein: CASSNAGNPNYGYTF.

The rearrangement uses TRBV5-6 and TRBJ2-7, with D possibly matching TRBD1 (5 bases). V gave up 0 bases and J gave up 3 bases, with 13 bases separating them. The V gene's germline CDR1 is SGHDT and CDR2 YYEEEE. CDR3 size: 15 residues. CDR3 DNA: TGTGCCAGCAGCTTGGGCAGGGTGTCCTTCTACGAGCAGTACTTC. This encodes CASSLGRVSFYEQYF.

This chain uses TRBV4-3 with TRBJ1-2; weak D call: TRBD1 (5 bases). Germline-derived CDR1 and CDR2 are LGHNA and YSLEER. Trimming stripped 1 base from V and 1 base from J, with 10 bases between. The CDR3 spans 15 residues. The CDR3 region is CASSQGGGFNYGYTF. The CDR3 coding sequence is TGCGCCAGCAGCCAAGGGGGGGGATTTAACTATGGCTACACCTTC.

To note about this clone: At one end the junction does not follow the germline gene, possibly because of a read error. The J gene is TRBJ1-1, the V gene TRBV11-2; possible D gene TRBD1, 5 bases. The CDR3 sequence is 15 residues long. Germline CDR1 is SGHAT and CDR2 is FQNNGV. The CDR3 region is CASSQDRGGSDVAFF. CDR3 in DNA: TGCGCCAGCAGCCAAGATCGGGGCGGCTCTGATGTGGCTTTCTTT.

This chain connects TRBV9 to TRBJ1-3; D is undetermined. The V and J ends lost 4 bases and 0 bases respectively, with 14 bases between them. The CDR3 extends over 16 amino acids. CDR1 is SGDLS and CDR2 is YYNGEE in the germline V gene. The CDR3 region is CASSQKPADSGNTIYF. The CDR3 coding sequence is TGTGCCAGCAGCCAGAAACCGGCCGACTCTGGAAACACCATATATTTT.

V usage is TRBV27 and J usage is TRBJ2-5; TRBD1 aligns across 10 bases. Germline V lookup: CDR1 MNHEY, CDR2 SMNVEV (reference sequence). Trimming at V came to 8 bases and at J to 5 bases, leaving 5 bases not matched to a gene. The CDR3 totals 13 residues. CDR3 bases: TGTGCCAGCGGATCGGGACAGGGGGAGACCCAGTACTTC. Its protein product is CASGSGQGETQYF.